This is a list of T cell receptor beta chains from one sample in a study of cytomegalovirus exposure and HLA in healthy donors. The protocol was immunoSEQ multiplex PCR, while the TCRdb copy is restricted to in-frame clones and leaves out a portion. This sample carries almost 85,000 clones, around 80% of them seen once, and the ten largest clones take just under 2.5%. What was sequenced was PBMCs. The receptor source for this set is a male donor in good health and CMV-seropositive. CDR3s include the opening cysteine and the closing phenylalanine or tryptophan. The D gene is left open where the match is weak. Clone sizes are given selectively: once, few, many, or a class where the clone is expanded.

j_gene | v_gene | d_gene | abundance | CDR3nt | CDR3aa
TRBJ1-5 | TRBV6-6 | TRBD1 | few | TGTGCCAGCAGCCAGACAGGGGATGGCAATCAGCCCCAGCATTTT | CASSQTGDGNQPQHF
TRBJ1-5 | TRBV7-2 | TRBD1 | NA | TGTGCCAGCAGCTTAGTAGGAGGGGGCTATCAGCCCCAGCATTTT | CASSLVGGGYQPQHF
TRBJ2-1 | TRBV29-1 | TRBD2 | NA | TGCAGCGGACTAGCGGGTACCTACAATGAGCAGTTCTTC | CSGLAGTYNEQFF
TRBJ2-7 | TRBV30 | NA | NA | TGTGCCTGGGGCCAGGACTCGCTCGGGTCCTACGAGCAGTACTTC | CAWGQDSLGSYEQYF
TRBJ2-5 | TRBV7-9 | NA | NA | TGTGCCAGCAGCTTAACCCACGGGACAATAACTAAAGAGACCCAGTACTTC | CASSLTHGTITKETQYF
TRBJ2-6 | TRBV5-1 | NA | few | TGCGCCAGCAGCGTCGGACAGGCCAACGTCCTGACTTTC | CASSVGQANVLTF
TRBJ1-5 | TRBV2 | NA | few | TGTGCCAGCAAAACAGGGTTAATTCAGCCCCAGCATTTT | CASKTGLIQPQHF
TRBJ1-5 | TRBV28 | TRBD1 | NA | TGTGCCAGCATATCGGACAGGGGGCCCCGCAATCAGCCCCAGCATTTT | CASISDRGPRNQPQHF
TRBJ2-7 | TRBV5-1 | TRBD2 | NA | TGCGCCAGCAGCCTTAGCGGGAGTAAGACCTACGAGCAGTACTTC | CASSLSGSKTYEQYF
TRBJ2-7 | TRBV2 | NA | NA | TGTGCCAGCAGTGGAGGTGCGAGGGACTCCTACGAGCAGTACTTC | CASSGGARDSYEQYF
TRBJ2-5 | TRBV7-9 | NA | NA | TGTGCCAGCAGCCAGAGGGGAGGGGGAGAGACCCAGTACTTC | CASSQRGGGETQYF
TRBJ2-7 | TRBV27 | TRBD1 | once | TGTGCCAGCAGTTTACTTACGGGACAGGGTTACGAGCAGTACTTC | CASSLLTGQGYEQYF
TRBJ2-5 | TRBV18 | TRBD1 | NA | TGTGCCAGCTCATCCGACCTCCAGACAGGGGGGGGGAGGGAGACCCAGTACTTC | CASSSDLQTGGGRETQYF
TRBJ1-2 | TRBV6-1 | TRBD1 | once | TGTGCCAGCAGTGAAGCGACAGGGACCTTC | CASSEATGTF
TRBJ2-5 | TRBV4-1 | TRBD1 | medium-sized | TGCGCCAGCAGCCCGGTAGGGGGACAGGACCAAGAGACCCAGTACTTC | CASSPVGGQDQETQYF
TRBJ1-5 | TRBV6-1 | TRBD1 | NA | TGTGCCAGCACCGGGACAGGGCATCAGCCCCAGCATTTT | CASTGTGHQPQHF
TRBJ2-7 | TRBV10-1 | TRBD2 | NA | TGCGCCAGCAGTGAGACAGGACTAGCCCGACGTGGGGAGCAGTACTTC | CASSETGLARRGEQYF
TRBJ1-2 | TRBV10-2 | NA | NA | TGCGCCAGCAGCCAGGGGCCTAACTATGGCTACACCTTC | CASSQGPNYGYTF
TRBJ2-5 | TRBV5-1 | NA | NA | TGCGCCAGCAGCTCGAGCCGGGGAGAGACCCAGTACTTC | CASSSSRGETQYF
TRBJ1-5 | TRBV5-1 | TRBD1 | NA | TGCGCCAGCAGCTTGGTAGGGGGCGAAAATCAGCCCCAGCATTTT | CASSLVGGENQPQHF
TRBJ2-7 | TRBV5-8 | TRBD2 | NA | TGTGCCAGCAGCTCTAGGGAGGGAGTAATCTACGAGCAGTACTTC | CASSSREGVIYEQYF
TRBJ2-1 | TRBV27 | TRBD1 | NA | TGTGCCAGCAGTCCACGTGAGGGACAGCACACCAATTACAATGAGCAGTTCTTC | CASSPREGQHTNYNEQFF
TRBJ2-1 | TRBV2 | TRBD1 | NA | TGTGCCAGCAGTGCCAGGGACAGGGGTGACAATGAGCAGTTCTTC | CASSARDRGDNEQFF
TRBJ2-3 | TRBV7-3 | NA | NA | TGTGCCAGCAGCTCCCCTAGCACAGATACGCAGTATTTT | CASSSPSTDTQYF
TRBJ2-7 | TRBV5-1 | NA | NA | TGCGCCAGCAGCTTGGGTGGCTGGGAGCAGTACTTC | CASSLGGWEQYF
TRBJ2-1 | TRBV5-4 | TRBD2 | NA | TGTGCCAGCAGCTTGCTAGCGGGAGGGTACAATGAGCAGTTCTTC | CASSLLAGGYNEQFF
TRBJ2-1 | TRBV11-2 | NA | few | TGTGCCAGCAGCTTAGTCCTCGCGAATGAGCAGTTCTTC | CASSLVLANEQFF
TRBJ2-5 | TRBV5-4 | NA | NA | TGTGCCAGCAGCCCACGACTAGTGGGGCAAGAGACCCAGTACTTC | CASSPRLVGQETQYF
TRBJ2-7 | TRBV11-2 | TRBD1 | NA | TGTGCCAGCAGCAGACAGGGGAATAAAAAGTCCTACGAGCAGTACTTC | CASSRQGNKKSYEQYF
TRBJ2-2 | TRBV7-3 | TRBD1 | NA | TGTGCCAGCAGTTCCGGGACAGCTATTTCCGGGGAGCTGTTTTTT | CASSSGTAISGELFF
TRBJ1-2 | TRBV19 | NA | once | TGTGCCAGTAGTGAACAGGATTTTGGCTACACCTTC | CASSEQDFGYTF
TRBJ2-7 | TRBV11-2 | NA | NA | TGTGCCAGCAGCTCCTTGAGGACCTACGAGCAGTACTTC | CASSSLRTYEQYF
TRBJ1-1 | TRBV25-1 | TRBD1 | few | TGTGCCAGCAGTGTACAGGGGGTCACTGAAGCTTTCTTT | CASSVQGVTEAFF
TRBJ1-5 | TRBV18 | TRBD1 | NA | TGTGCCAGCTCACCAACGGGACAGGGGAGCAATCAGCCCCAGCATTTT | CASSPTGQGSNQPQHF
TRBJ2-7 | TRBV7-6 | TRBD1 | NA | TGTGCCAGCAGCTTAGAGGGGGCAGGACCCTACGAGCAGTACTTC | CASSLEGAGPYEQYF